This is a list of T cell receptor beta chains from one sample in a study of read filtering for tumor transcriptome and immune sequencing. MiXCR was run by TCRdb on the reads, yielding one entry per CDR3 protein. Found here are approximately 57,000 distinct CDR3 sequences, 12% of them singletons; the top ten hold roughly 17%. Sequencing was carried out using a population of CD138-negative cells sorted from bone marrow. All receptors come from a donor at least 40 years old with multiple myeloma. Both conserved end residues are part of each CDR3.

v_call | cdr3_aa
TRBV5-1 | CASSGPTSLETQYF
TRBV3-1 | CASSQVRNEQYF
TRBV12-2 | CASRLLPSGGYYNEQFF
TRBV20-1 | CSARETSGGGTQYF
TRBV6-1 | CASSGGLAVVSYEQYF
TRBV7-8 | CASSLARSGELFF
TRBV7-3 | CASSRSPRTDTQYF
TRBV6-5 | CASSLRRPRGSTSNQPQHF
TRBV6-1 | CASSEEGATDTQYF
TRBV28 | CAGRPRGQTGAEKLFF
TRBV20-1 | CSAGPLQGIQETQYF
TRBV6-2/TRBV6-3 | CASSYRHYEQYF
TRBV4-2 | CASSPTASSYEQYF
TRBV3-1 | CASSQDGPYEQYF
TRBV6-2/TRBV6-3 | CASRPQPSNPHYGYTF
TRBV3-1 | CASSQDATVSYGYTF
TRBV15 | CATSSRDRGLANEKLFF
TRBV5-4 | CASSLGGGRTGELFF
TRBV7-9 | CASSLAALTNEKLFF
TRBV5-1 | CASSFANNNEQFF
TRBV23-1 | CASSHEADQETQYF
TRBV24-1 | CATSAKPGQGVPGELFF
TRBV20-1 | CSAKFDAGSDQPQHF
TRBV3-1 | CASSQRGGTEAFF
TRBV5-4 | CASSLDQGSSCEQYF
TRBV12-3/TRBV12-4 | CASSLGSFQETQYF